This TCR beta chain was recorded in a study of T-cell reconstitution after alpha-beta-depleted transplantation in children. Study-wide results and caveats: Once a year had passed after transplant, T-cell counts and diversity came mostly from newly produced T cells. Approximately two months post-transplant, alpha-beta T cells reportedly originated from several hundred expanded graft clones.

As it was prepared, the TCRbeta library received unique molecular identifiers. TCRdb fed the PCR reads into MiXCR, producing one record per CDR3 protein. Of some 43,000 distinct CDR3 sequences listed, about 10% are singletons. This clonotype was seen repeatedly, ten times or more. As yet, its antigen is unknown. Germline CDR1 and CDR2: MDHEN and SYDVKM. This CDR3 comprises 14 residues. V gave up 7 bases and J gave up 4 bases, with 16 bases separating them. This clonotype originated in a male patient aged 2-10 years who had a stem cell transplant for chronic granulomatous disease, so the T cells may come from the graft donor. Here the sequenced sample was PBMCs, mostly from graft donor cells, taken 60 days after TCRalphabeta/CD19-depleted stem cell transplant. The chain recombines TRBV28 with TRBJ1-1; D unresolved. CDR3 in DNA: TGTGCCAGCACCAAGGCACGTGGTGGCACTGAAGCTTTCTTT. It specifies CASTKARGGTEAFF.